What follows is one TCR beta chain and its context. Original processing notes: By means of reference gene primer amplification, nucleated cell counts were estimated. The repertoire was sequenced with immunoSEQ multiplex PCR; TCRdb's copy has only in-frame clones and lacks some. D and trimming were read from the DNA, whereas the V and J calls and clone size are those reported in that table. This sample has over 150,000 clones, with 85% found just once. These data come from a study of blood T cell repertoires in COVID-19. Study-wide context: The United States, Italy and Spain provided the acute and convalescent COVID-19 samples. From T cells, B-cell-depleted T cells, or PBMCs came the material, which was cDNA or gDNA.

This CDR3 has 15 amino acids. Trimming removed 2 bases from V and 8 bases from J, with 18 bases in between. Germline V gives CDR1 MNHEY, CDR2 SMNVEV (reference sequence). The chain links TRBV27 to TRBJ1-2; unclear D gene. Sequencing was done on a sample of peripheral blood. This sequence was found in a man aged 40-49 years with acute or convalescent COVID-19. CDR3 residues: CASSLREERGLGYTF. The CDR3 DNA reads as TGTGCCAGCAGTTTACGGGAGGAAAGAGGCTTGGGCTACACCTTC.